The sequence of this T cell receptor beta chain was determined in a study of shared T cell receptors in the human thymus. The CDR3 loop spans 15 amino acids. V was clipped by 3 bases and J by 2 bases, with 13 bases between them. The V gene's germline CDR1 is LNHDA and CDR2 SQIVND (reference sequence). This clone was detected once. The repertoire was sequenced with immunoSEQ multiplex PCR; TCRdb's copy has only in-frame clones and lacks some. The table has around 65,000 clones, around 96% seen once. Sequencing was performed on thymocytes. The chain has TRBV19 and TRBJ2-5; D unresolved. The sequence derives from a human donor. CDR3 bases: TGTGCCAGTAGTATTAGTACAGACATACAAGAGACCCAGTACTTC. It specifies CASSISTDIQETQYF.